This T cell receptor beta chain was retrieved from a study of blood T cell repertoires in COVID-19. At the level of the study: From T cells, B-cell-depleted T cells, or PBMCs came the material, which was cDNA or gDNA.

How the authors handled the data: Using reference gene primer amplification, nucleated cell counts were estimated. The data were produced by immunoSEQ multiplex PCR, yet TCRdb's version contains in-frame clones alone and is incomplete. D and trimming come from the DNA, and the V and J calls and clone size come from that table. The sample contains approximately 150,000 clones, around 78% of which appear only once. This TCR was sampled from a woman aged 55-69 years with acute or convalescent COVID-19. Sequencing was performed on peripheral blood.

CDR3 DNA: TGCGCCAGCAGCTTCAGGCGTGTGGGAGGTACGCAGTATTTT. Translating it yields CASSFRRVGGTQYF. The V call is TRBV5-1, the J call TRBJ2-3; a possible D gene is TRBD2 (6 bases). Between the trimmed V and J ends, which lost 2 bases and 8 bases, there was a span of 15 bases. There are 14 residues in the CDR3. Germline V gene lookup returns CDR1 SGHRS and CDR2 YFSETQ.